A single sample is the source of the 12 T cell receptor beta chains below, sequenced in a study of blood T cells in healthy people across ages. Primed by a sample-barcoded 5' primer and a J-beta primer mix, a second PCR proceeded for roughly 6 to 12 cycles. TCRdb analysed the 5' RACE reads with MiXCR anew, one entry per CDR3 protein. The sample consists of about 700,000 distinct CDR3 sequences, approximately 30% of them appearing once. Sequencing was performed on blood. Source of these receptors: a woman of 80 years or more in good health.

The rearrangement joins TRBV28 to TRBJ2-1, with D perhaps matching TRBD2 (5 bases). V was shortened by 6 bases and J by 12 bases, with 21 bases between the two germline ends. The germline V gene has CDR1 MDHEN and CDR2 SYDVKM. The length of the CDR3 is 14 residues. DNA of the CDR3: TGTGCCAGCAGCTCACGGGGTCCTACCCTTAGGCAGTTCTTC. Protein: CASSSRGPTLRQFF.

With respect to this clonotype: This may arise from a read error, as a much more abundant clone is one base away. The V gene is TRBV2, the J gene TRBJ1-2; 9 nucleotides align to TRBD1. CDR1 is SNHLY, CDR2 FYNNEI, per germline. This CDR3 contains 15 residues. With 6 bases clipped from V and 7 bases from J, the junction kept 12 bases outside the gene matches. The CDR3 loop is CASSLAGTGRCGYTF. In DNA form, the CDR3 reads TGTGCCAGCAGCTTAGCCGGGACAGGGCGGTGTGGCTACACCTTC.

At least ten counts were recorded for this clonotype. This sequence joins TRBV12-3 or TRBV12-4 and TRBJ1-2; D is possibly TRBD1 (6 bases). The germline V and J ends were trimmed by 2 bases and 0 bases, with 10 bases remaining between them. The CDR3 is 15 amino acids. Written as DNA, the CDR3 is TGTGCCAGCAGTTTAAGCGGGGGCTCTAACTATGGCTACACCTTC. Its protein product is CASSLSGGSNYGYTF.

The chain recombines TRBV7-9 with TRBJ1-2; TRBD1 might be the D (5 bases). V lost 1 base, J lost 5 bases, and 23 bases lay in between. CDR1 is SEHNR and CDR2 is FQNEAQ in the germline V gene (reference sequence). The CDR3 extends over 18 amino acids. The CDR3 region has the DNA TGTGCCAGCAGCTTAGAAGGTCTTAGGACATCCCTTAAATATGGCTACACCTTC. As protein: CASSLEGLRTSLKYGYTF.

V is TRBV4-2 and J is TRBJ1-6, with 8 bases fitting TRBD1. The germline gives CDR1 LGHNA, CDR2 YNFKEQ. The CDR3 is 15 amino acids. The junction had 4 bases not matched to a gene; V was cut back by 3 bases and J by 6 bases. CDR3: CASSQGQEPNSPLHF. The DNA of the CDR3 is TGTGCCAGCAGCCAGGGACAGGAGCCTAATTCACCCCTCCACTTT.

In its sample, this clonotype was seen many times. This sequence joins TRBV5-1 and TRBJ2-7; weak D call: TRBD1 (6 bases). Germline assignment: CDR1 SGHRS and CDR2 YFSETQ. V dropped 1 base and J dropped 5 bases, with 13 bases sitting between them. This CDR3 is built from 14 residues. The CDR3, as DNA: TGCGCCAGCAGCTTGTTGCCAGGGGCCAACGAGCAGTACTTC. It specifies CASSLLPGANEQYF.

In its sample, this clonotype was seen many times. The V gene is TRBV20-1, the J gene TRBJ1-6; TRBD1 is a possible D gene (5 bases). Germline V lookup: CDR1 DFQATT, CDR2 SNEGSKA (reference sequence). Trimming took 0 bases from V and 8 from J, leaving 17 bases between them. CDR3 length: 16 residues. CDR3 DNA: TGCAGTGCTAGAGAACCGACCGACAGTACTTATTCACCCCTCCACTTT. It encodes CSAREPTDSTYSPLHF.

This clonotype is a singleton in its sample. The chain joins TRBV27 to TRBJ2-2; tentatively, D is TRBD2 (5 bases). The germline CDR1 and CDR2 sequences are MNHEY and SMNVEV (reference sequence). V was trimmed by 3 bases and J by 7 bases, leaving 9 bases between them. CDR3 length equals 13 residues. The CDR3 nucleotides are TGTGCCAGCAGTTTCGGGGATGGCGGGGAGCTGTTTTTT. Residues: CASSFGDGGELFF.

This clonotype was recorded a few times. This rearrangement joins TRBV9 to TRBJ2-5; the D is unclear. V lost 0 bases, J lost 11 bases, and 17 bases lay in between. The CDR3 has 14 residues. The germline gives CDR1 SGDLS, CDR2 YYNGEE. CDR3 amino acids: CASSVEVNDNEQYF. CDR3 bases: TGTGCCAGCAGCGTAGAGGTCAACGACAATGAGCAGTACTTC.

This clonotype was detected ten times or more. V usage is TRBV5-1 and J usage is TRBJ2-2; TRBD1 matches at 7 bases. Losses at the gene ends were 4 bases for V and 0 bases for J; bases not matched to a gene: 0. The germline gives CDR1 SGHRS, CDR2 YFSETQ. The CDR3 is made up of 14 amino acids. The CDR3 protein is CASSGTANTGELFF. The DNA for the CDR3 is TGCGCCAGCAGCGGGACAGCGAACACCGGGGAGCTGTTTTTT.

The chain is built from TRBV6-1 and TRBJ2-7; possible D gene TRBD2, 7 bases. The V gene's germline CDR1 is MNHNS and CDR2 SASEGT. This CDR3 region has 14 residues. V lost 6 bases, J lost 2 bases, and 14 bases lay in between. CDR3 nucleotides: TGTGCCAGCAGGGAATGGGGGGGCCCCTACGAGCAGTACTTC. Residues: CASREWGGPYEQYF.

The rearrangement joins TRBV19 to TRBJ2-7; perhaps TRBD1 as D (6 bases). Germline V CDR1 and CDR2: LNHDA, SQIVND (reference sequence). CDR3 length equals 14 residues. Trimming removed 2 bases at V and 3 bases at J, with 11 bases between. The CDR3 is CASSISTGYYEQYF. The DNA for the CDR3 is TGTGCCAGTAGTATAAGTACAGGGTACTACGAGCAGTACTTC.